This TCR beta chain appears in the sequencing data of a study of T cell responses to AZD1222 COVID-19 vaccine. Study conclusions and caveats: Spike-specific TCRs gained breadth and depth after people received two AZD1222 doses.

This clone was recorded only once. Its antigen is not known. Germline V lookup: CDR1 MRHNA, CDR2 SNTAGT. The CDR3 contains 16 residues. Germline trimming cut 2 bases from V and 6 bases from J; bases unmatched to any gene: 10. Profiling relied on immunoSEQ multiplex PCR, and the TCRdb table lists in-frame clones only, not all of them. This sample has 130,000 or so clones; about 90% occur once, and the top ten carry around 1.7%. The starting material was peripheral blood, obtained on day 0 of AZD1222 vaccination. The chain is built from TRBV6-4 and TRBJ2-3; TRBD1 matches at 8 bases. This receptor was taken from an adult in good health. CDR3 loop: CASSDGTGLPYDTQYF. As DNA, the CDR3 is TGTGCCAGCAGTGACGGGACAGGCCTCCCCTATGATACGCAGTATTTT.